This T cell receptor (beta chain) originates from a study of cytomegalovirus exposure and HLA in healthy donors. Notes on the study in general: TCR beta chains numbering some 160 were designated cytomegalovirus-associated.

The donors were part of the roughly 120-subject validation cohort, which stood apart from the roughly 670-subject first cohort. V trimming: 5 bases; J trimming: 2 bases; junction bases outside the gene matches: 4. This CDR3 contains 13 residues. The germline V gene has CDR1 SGHNT and CDR2 YYREEE (reference sequence). Measured with immunoSEQ multiplex PCR; TCRdb has only the in-frame clones, and not every one. The repertoire holds about 350,000 clones, 75% to 90% seen once, with over 1% in the top ten. In the case of this clone: Its cognate antigen is unknown.

The receptor's source is a woman aged 25 to 39 in good health and CMV-seropositive. The chain joins TRBV5-4 to TRBJ2-7; TRBD2 agrees at 7 bases. The source material was PBMCs. CDR3 sequence: CASSRGEPYEQYF. The DNA for the CDR3 is TGTGCCAGCAGTCGGGGGGAGCCCTACGAGCAGTACTTC.